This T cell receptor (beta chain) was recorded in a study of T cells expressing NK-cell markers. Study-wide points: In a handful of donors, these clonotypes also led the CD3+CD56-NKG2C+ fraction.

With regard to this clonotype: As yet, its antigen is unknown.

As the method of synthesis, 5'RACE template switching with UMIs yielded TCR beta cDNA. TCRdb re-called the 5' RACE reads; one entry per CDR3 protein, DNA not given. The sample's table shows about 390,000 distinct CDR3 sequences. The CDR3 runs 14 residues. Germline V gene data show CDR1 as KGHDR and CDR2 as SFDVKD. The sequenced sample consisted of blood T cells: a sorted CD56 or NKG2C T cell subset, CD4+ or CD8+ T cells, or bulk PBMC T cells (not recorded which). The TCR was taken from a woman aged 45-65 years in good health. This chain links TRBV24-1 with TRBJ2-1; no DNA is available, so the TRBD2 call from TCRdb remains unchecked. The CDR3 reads CATSETEGFNEQFF.